This T cell receptor beta chain was found in a study of early stage breast cancer tumors listed by TCRdb under 2017. The study in broad terms: Of the approximately 15 invasive breast tumors, twelve were found to be estrogen receptor-positive, progesterone receptor-positive and HER2-negative. About 70% of the 12 ER+/PR+/HER2- tumors were invasive ductal carcinomas, while the other four were invasive lobular carcinomas. The average read coverage per sample was roughly 10-fold. The samples as a whole yielded a few million detected templates, corresponding to 900,000 to 1,100,000 unique clonotypes.

Results the study describes overall, beyond this receptor: Because the cohort was small, analysis by tumor subtype was not possible. Chain pairing and functional markers such as CD4, CD8 and FOXP3 were missed by bulk genomic DNA sequencing of unsorted cells. Repertoires from blood resembled normal breast more closely than tumor, and using blood as a reference for each tissue separated tumor from normal in 14 of 16 patients. Enriched TCRB sequences shared across patients were mostly commonly generated sequences, unlikely to play an important role in the tumor microenvironment. Around 2.5-fold higher T cell density and higher clonality were observed in tumors than in adjacent normal breast tissue.

Each sample was amplified in two independent genomic DNA replicates, using approximately 0.5 ug for blood and around 1.6 ug for tumor or normal breast. Following the manufacturer's instructions, the ImmunoSeq Intro kit was used to carry out TCRB sequencing on genomic DNA. Multiplex PCR was run for around 30 cycles using proprietary primers and spike-in control sequences for absolute quantification. Single-end 150-bp reads were used to sequence an 87-bp fragment spanning the CDR3 plus the flanking V and J genes. Seven samples, with two replicates for each sample, were multiplexed per lane of an Illumina MiSeq using version 3.0 chemistry. As for the authors' bioinformatics: Raw data were processed by the vendor's proprietary pipeline, with both replicates merged into one result per sample. A clonotype was defined as productive rearrangements that share the same V-gene family, CDR3 amino acid sequence and J-gene segment. Clonality was computed as 1 minus the normalized Shannon entropy (Pielou evenness) of TCRB abundances. T cell density was estimated as total templates divided by the number of input cells, with the number of input cells inferred from the DNA input amount. Total repertoire diversity and clonality were estimated with Recon using default parameters. A clonotype was considered tumor-enriched if its abundance in tumor exceeded 0.1% and was at least 32-fold higher than its abundance in normal breast. TCRdb re-hosts the immuneACCESS table, in-frame sequences only. Its copies lack some clones; in the studies checked, an unresolved V gene accounts for under half of them, and the cause for the rest is not known. The DNA gave D and trimming, while V, J and clone size come from that table. The sample records approximately 54,000 clones, around 78% of which are singletons. Jointly, the top ten make up 3% to 4% of the sample.

From the cysteine up to the phenylalanine, the CDR3 has a length of 19 residues. The kept DNA is CDR3 alone, 57 bases in frame from the first base. In the germline V gene, CDR1 corresponds to SGHTA and CDR2 to FQGTGA. V is cut back by 8 bases and J by 7 bases, with 21 bases in the junction unmatched. On this clone itself: This clone's antigen is unknown. Qualities for individual bases were not recorded, and no much larger clone is one base off.

The study profiled bulk TCR beta-chain repertoires in matched peripheral blood, tumor and adjacent normal breast tissue taken from more than 15 patients with early-stage breast cancer. Before surgery, roughly 4.5-10 mL of whole blood was collected into EDTA tubes and then processed within 2 hours. Ficoll-Paque centrifugation in SepMate-50 tubes was used to isolate peripheral blood mononuclear cells. PBMCs were cryopreserved in aliquots of roughly 1.8 to 4.5 million cells in roughly 90% FBS with roughly 10% DMSO and kept in liquid nitrogen. The Qiagen AllPrep DNA/RNA Mini kit was used for genomic DNA extraction.

Sample: blood. The clonotype originates from a person in their forties with breast cancer. The rearranged chain carries TRBV7-3 and TRBJ2-2; 11 central nucleotides agree with TRBD2. CDR3 loop: CASGLSRALAGVSDGELFF. The nucleotide sequence reads TGTGCCAGCGGACTTTCGAGGGCACTAGCGGGAGTATCAGACGGGGAGCTGTTTTTT.